The 8 T cell receptor beta chains below come from one sample, sequenced in a study of T cell changes during pregnancy in multiple sclerosis (dated by TCRdb to between 2018 and 2021). Library prep was done by the immunoSEQ multiplex PCR assay. The clones in this table, taken by TCRdb from immuneACCESS, are in-frame only. Not every clone is retained; where verified, under half of the shortfall comes from an unresolved V gene, and the cause of the rest is unknown. The sample table holds approximately 34,000 clones, of which approximately 94% were seen once. Approximately 0.41% of the sample is taken by the ten largest. The specimen comprised CD4+ T cells from peripheral blood mononuclear cells, sampled in the second trimester of pregnancy. All receptors come from a female donor with multiple sclerosis, enrolled in a pregnancy study.

The V gene is TRBV7-2, the J gene TRBJ2-5, with 12 bases matching TRBD2. Germline V gene data show CDR1 as SGHTA and CDR2 as FQGNSA. The trim removed 5 bases at V and 5 bases at J, leaving 12 bases unmatched. The CDR3 loop spans 17 amino acids. CDR3 residues: CASSPDLLAGGRETQYF. CDR3 bases: TGTGCCAGCAGCCCAGACCTCCTAGCGGGAGGGCGGGAGACCCAGTACTTC.

This rearrangement joins TRBV29-1 to TRBJ1-2; possible D gene TRBD1, 5 bases. Germline CDR1 reads SQVTM; CDR2 reads ANQGSEA. Trimming cost V 5 bases and J 8 bases, with 21 bases left between them. This CDR3 spans 14 amino acids. In DNA form, the CDR3 reads TGCAGCGTTCCTACGGGGGGTGGGATTTACGGCTACACCTTC. Its translation: CSVPTGGGIYGYTF.

This chain uses TRBV9 with TRBJ2-3; 10 bases are a match to TRBD2. The germline gives CDR1 SGDLS, CDR2 YYNGEE. The CDR3 has 14 residues. J was trimmed by 4 bases and V by 7 bases; bases with no gene match: 6. CDR3 protein: CASGASGSSDTQYF. The CDR3 nucleotides read TGTGCCAGCGGGGCTAGCGGGAGTTCAGATACGCAGTATTTT.

This rearrangement joins TRBV7-8 to TRBJ2-7, with D unclear. Germline loops: CDR1 SGHVS, CDR2 FQNEAQ. V was shortened by 0 bases and J by 1 base, with 10 bases between the two germline ends. The CDR3 loop spans 15 amino acids. In DNA form, the CDR3 reads TGTGCCAGCAGCTTAGCGTGGGCCAGATCCTACGAGCAGTACTTC. Translation: CASSLAWARSYEQYF.

The rearrangement links TRBV7-9 to TRBJ2-1, with TRBD2 identical over 13 bases. The CDR3 covers 16 residues. After removal of 1 base from V and 6 bases from J, the junction contained 3 bases not matched to a gene. Per the germline V gene, CDR1 is SEHNR and CDR2 is FQNEAQ (reference sequence). The CDR3 bases are TGTGCCAGCAGCTTAGGACTAGCGGGAGGCTCCAATGAGCAGTTCTTC. Protein sequence: CASSLGLAGGSNEQFF.

The chain carries TRBV5-1 and TRBJ2-1; D unresolved. CDR3 length equals 12 residues. Per the germline V gene, CDR1 is SGHRS and CDR2 is YFSETQ. The V end was cut by 4 bases, the J end by 10 bases, with 12 bases between. The CDR3 sequence is CASSLTQEEQFF. As DNA, the CDR3 is TGCGCCAGCAGCCTGACCCAGGAAGAGCAGTTCTTC.

This clone was seen more than once but under ten times. The chain recombines TRBV19 with TRBJ2-2; TRBD1 matches at 8 bases. The germline V gene encodes CDR1 LNHDA and CDR2 SQIVND (reference sequence). CDR3 size: 18 residues. J lost 6 bases, V lost 7 bases, and 19 bases had no gene match. The DNA of the CDR3 is TGTGCCAGTAATATCCAAAAGTTACAGGGGGGAAAATCCGGGGAGCTGTTTTTT. Residues: CASNIQKLQGGKSGELFF.

The chain joins TRBV9 to TRBJ2-2, with 8 bases aligning to TRBD1. From germline, CDR1 is SGDLS and CDR2 YYNGEE. The CDR3 is 15 amino acids. J gave up 6 bases and V 3 bases, and 7 bases lay outside the gene matches. CDR3 protein: CASSATGGSAGELFF. CDR3 sequence (DNA): TGTGCCAGCAGCGCCACAGGGGGAAGCGCCGGGGAGCTGTTTTTT.